The 6 T cell receptor beta chains in this list originate from one sample, sequenced in a study of post-analysis software for immune sequencing data. The antigens of these receptors remain unknown. TCR beta libraries were prepared from cDNA with unique molecular identifiers. TCRdb recomputed calls from the PCR reads with MiXCR, one row per CDR3 protein. Here the sample spans approximately 770,000 distinct CDR3 sequences, around 46% being singletons. Study-level results: Patients carried five TRBV segments more frequently than controls did, and TRBV5-6, TRBV5-1 and TRBV20-1 were among them.

Sequencing was performed on blood. The receptors here all came from a girl aged 5-17 years with multiple sclerosis.

The rearrangement uses TRBV27 and TRBJ1-2, with D perhaps TRBD1 (5 bases). The length of the CDR3 is 14 residues. From germline, CDR1 is MNHEY and CDR2 SMNVEV (reference sequence). V was clipped by 2 bases and J by 2 bases, with 9 bases between them. CDR3 sequence reads: CASSLGGENYGYTF. The CDR3 region has the DNA TGTGCCAGCAGTTTAGGGGGGGAGAACTATGGCTACACCTTC.

The V call is TRBV7-2, the J call TRBJ2-5; a possible D gene is TRBD2 (5 bases). The CDR3 runs to 17 residues. Germline V gene lookup returns CDR1 SGHTA and CDR2 FQGNSA. Trimming took off 1 base at V and 2 bases at J, with 17 bases between the two ends. This chain's CDR3 is CASSLGILGRVQETQYF. DNA for the CDR3: TGTGCCAGCAGCTTAGGGATTCTAGGGCGGGTGCAAGAGACCCAGTACTTC.

This clonotype was counted only a few times. V and J are TRBV9 and TRBJ1-2; D remains unclear. Between the trimmed V and J ends, which lost 4 bases and 9 bases, there was a span of 13 bases. The CDR3 spans 12 residues. Germline V lookup: CDR1 SGDLS, CDR2 YYNGEE. This CDR3 reads CASSPNGNSYTF. In DNA, the CDR3 is TGTGCCAGCAGCCCCAACGGTAATAGCTACACCTTC. The complete variable domain, with remaining parts taken from reference TRBV9 and TRBJ1-2, reads DSGVTQTPKHLITATGQRVTLRCSPRSGDLSVYWYQQSLDQGLQFLIQYYNGEERAKGNILERFSAQQFPDLHSELNLSSLELGDSALYFCASSPNGNSYTFGSGTRLTVV.

This clonotype appeared a few times. The V call is TRBV12-3 or TRBV12-4, the J call TRBJ2-7; no reliable D call. The CDR3 sequence is 12 residues long. Trimming took 6 bases from V and 6 from J, leaving 12 bases between them. The CDR3 DNA reads as TGTGCCAGCAGCCTCGGACGGGCCGAGCAGTACTTC. This codes for CASSLGRAEQYF.

The CDR3 loop is CASSLVKRELQETQYF. The CDR3 bases are TGTGCCAGCAGCTTAGTAAAGCGGGAACTTCAAGAGACCCAGTACTTC. The chain recombines TRBV7-8 with TRBJ2-5; TRBD2 matches at 7 bases. V gave up 1 base and J gave up 2 bases; unmatched junction bases: 7. The CDR3 extends over 16 amino acids. The germline V gene has CDR1 SGHVS and CDR2 FQNEAQ.

This clonotype has only a few counts. The J gene is TRBJ2-3, the V gene TRBV6-5; TRBD2 matches at 12 bases. CDR3 size: 15 residues. V trimming: 4 bases; J trimming: 5 bases; junction bases outside the gene matches: 4. The germline V gene encodes CDR1 MNHEY and CDR2 SVGAGI. The CDR3 bases are TGTGCCAGCAGTTGGACTAGCGGGATTCTAGATACGCAGTATTTT. This translates into CASSWTSGILDTQYF.